The source of this TCR beta chain is a study of CD8 T cells in ankylosing spondylitis. Study-wide findings and caveats: Some of these motif variants have turned up before, in reports on reactive arthritis synovial fluid and blood. Clones tied to disease were said to be significantly enriched in matched ankylosing spondylitis synovial fluid. Characteristic of ankylosing spondylitis blood, it appeared, was a TCR beta motif comprising roughly 8 highly homologous variants.

This clonotype was counted at least ten times. Its antigen is undetermined. TCRdb re-called the 5' RACE reads through MiXCR, storing one row per CDR3 protein. The table has 500,000 to 550,000 distinct CDR3 sequences, more than 9.5% seen once. Trimming at V came to 5 bases and at J to 1 base, leaving 4 bases not matched to a gene. The CDR3 runs 15 residues. Germline V lookup: CDR1 SGHRS, CDR2 YFSETQ. This clonotype originated in a male donor with ankylosing spondylitis. The chain recombines TRBV5-1 with TRBJ2-2; 8 bases fit TRBD1. What was sequenced was blood, either unsorted or a sorted T cell fraction (not recorded which). The CDR3 nucleotides read TGCGCCAGCAGTATACAGGGGGGGAACACCGGGGAGCTGTTTTTT. It encodes CASSIQGGNTGELFF.